What follows are 20 T cell receptor beta chains derived from one specimen sequenced in a study of T cell changes during pregnancy in multiple sclerosis. The assay was immunoSEQ multiplex PCR, and TCRdb's table has in-frame clones only and misses some. The sample lists under 100,000 clones, about 95% occurring once. Sequenced material: peripheral blood, taken in the third trimester of pregnancy. Every receptor here comes from a female donor with multiple sclerosis, enrolled in a pregnancy study.

The gene calls are TRBV6-5 and TRBJ1-5; 8 nucleotides line up with TRBD1. Germline V gives CDR1 MNHEY, CDR2 SVGAGI. The CDR3 length is 14 residues. V gave up 8 bases and J gave up 5 bases; unmatched junction bases: 8. The CDR3 DNA is TGTGCCAGCGGTCGGACAGGGAGGCATCAGCCCCAGCATTTT. This gives the protein CASGRTGRHQPQHF.

This chain uses TRBV2 with TRBJ2-1; no clear D. Germline CDR1 reads SNHLY; CDR2 reads FYNNEI. The CDR3 runs 15 residues. Between the trimmed V and J ends, which lost 3 bases and 4 bases, there was a span of 13 bases. CDR3: CASSDPRYRYNEQFF. CDR3 sequence (DNA): TGTGCCAGCAGTGACCCCCGGTACCGTTACAATGAGCAGTTCTTC.

In DNA, the CDR3 is TGCGCCAGCAGCTTGATGGACAGGGAGTATGAGCAGTTCTTC. Residues: CASSLMDREYEQFF. V and J are TRBV5-1 and TRBJ2-1, with TRBD1 identical over 8 bases. V lost 1 base and J lost 8; bases outside the gene matches: 5. Germline V gives CDR1 SGHRS, CDR2 YFSETQ. The CDR3 contains 14 residues. Drawing the rest from reference TRBV5-1 and TRBJ2-1, the complete variable domain is KAGVTQTPRYLIKTRGQQVTLSCSPISGHRSVSWYQQTPGQGLQFLFEYFSETQRNKGNFPGRFSGRQFSNSRSEMNVSTLELGDSALYLCASSLMDREYEQFFGPGTRLTVL.

The chain couples TRBV6-6 to TRBJ1-2, with D tentatively TRBD1 (5 bases). V lost 6 bases and J lost 5, with 13 bases in between. CDR3 length: 13 amino acids. Germline loops: CDR1 MNHNY, CDR2 SVGAGI (reference sequence). CDR3 in amino acids: CASSQDTGYGYTF. The CDR3 DNA reads TGTGCCAGCAGCCAGGACACTGGTTATGGCTACACCTTC.

The chain recombines TRBV21-1 with TRBJ2-1; the D call in the table, TRBD2, was not verified against the DNA. TRBV21-1 is an annotated pseudogene. The length of the CDR3 is 16 residues. The DNA of the CDR3 is TGTGCCAGCAGCAGGGAGCGGGGGGCCACCTACAATGAGCAGTTCTTC. As protein: CASSRERGATYNEQFF.

With regard to this clone: A read error may produce the germline difference seen at one junction end. This sequence joins TRBV27 and TRBJ1-2; the D gene is possibly TRBD1 (5 bases). CDR3 size: 13 residues. Germline V CDR1 and CDR2: MNHEY, SMNVEV (reference sequence). This CDR3 is CASSLSDSYGYTF. The CDR3, as DNA: TGTGCCAGCAGTCTATCTGACAGCTATGGCTACACCTTC.

The table lists this clone with a count of one. CDR3 region: CASRGTGKNYGYTF. The CDR3 coding sequence is TGTGCCAGCAGGGGGACAGGGAAAAACTATGGCTACACCTTC. J is TRBJ1-2 and V is TRBV6-5; TRBD1 matches at 9 bases. After removal of 6 bases from V and 2 bases from J, the junction contained 4 bases not matched to a gene. The germline V gene encodes CDR1 MNHEY and CDR2 SVGAGI. The CDR3 runs 14 residues.

J is TRBJ2-7 and V is TRBV7-2; 7 bases map to TRBD2. V trimming: 3 bases; J trimming: 2 bases; junction bases outside the gene matches: 10. This CDR3 spans 16 amino acids. CDR1 is SGHTA and CDR2 is FQGNSA in the germline V gene. The CDR3 nucleotides are TGTGCCAGCAGCTTGATGCTAGCGGTCCAACCCTACGAGCAGTACTTC. It is translated as CASSLMLAVQPYEQYF.

The chain recombines TRBV7-3 with TRBJ1-5, with TRBD1 as a possible D gene (6 bases). Germline V gene data show CDR1 as SGHTA and CDR2 as FQGTGA. V was shortened by 2 bases and J by 0 bases, with 11 bases between the two germline ends. CDR3 length: 16 residues. As DNA, the CDR3 is TGTGCCAGCAGCTTATTTCCAGGGGATAGCAATCAGCCCCAGCATTTT. This codes for CASSLFPGDSNQPQHF.

The chain links TRBV19 to TRBJ2-7; TRBD2 matches 16 bases. J was trimmed by 2 bases and V by 11 bases; bases with no gene match: 3. The CDR3 consists of 14 residues. The germline V gene encodes CDR1 LNHDA and CDR2 SQIVND (reference sequence). The DNA of the CDR3 is TGTGCCTCCGGGACTAGCGGGGGGGCCTACGAGCAGTACTTC. Encoded protein: CASGTSGGAYEQYF.

The V gene is TRBV19, the J gene TRBJ1-1, with a weak D call TRBD1 (5 bases). The CDR3 covers 14 residues. Trimming took off 6 bases at V and 1 base at J, with 12 bases between the two ends. In germline, CDR1 is LNHDA, CDR2 SQIVND (reference sequence). As DNA, the CDR3 is TGTGCCAGTAGATGGGGAGGGGAGAACACTGAAGCTTTCTTT. This sequence encodes CASRWGGENTEAFF.

This clone has only a few counts. The rearrangement links TRBV9 to TRBJ1-2, with D tentatively TRBD1 (6 bases). CDR3 length: 12 residues. Germline V gene sequence: CDR1 SGDLS, CDR2 YYNGEE. Deletions cut 3 bases from V and 4 bases from J, with 7 bases between. This CDR3 is CASSEDSYGYTF. In DNA form, the CDR3 reads TGTGCCAGCAGCGAGGACAGCTATGGCTACACCTTC.

The chain joins TRBV5-5 to TRBJ1-5; D remains ambiguous. The CDR3 is made up of 16 amino acids. Germline V gives CDR1 SGHKS, CDR2 YYEKEE (reference sequence). Trimming removed 0 bases at V and 4 bases at J, with 14 bases between. The CDR3 protein is CASSLVGPGNNQPQHF. CDR3 coding DNA: TGTGCCAGCAGCTTGGTCGGTCCGGGAAATAATCAGCCCCAGCATTTT.

The chain is built from TRBV4-1 and TRBJ2-3; 11 bases fit TRBD1. The CDR3 sequence is 17 residues long. V lost 2 bases and J lost 3; bases outside the gene matches: 7. Germline CDR1 is MGHRA and CDR2 is YSYEKL. The CDR3 DNA is TGCGCCAGCAGCCAAACCCGGACAGGGGGCAGGACAGATACGCAGTATTTT. Translation: CASSQTRTGGRTDTQYF.

The V and J genes are TRBV7-3 and TRBJ2-2; D may be TRBD2 (6 bases). The CDR3 runs 16 residues. Between the trimmed V and J ends, which lost 1 base and 5 bases, there was a span of 14 bases. In germline, CDR1 is SGHTA, CDR2 FQGTGA. The CDR3 loop reads CASSLNPPGETGELFF. Here the CDR3 DNA reads TGTGCCAGCAGCTTAAATCCTCCGGGGGAGACCGGGGAGCTGTTTTTT. The full variable domain, completed using reference TRBV7-3 and TRBJ2-2, is GAGVSQTPSNKVTEKGKYVELRCDPISGHTALYWYRQSLGQGPEFLIYFQGTGAADDSGLPNDRFFAVRPEGSVSTLKIQRTERGDSAVYLCASSLNPPGETGELFFGEGSRLTVL.

V usage is TRBV11-2 and J usage is TRBJ1-4; weak D call: TRBD1 (6 bases). The CDR3 runs 13 residues. V was pared by 7 bases and J by 8 bases, with 14 bases between. The germline V gene has CDR1 SGHAT and CDR2 FQNNGV. The DNA for the CDR3 is TGTGCCAGCACCCCAGGGGAGGGAGAAAAACTGTTTTTT. Its translation: CASTPGEGEKLFF.

The chain links TRBV10-3 to TRBJ2-7; D is uncertain. Germline CDR1 ENHRY, CDR2 SYGVKD. V was pared by 6 bases and J by 2 bases, with 11 bases between. This CDR3 region has 13 residues. CDR3 in amino acids: CAIRSPGTYEQYF. The CDR3 DNA sequence: TGTGCCATCAGATCGCCAGGTACCTACGAGCAGTACTTC.

This chain joins TRBV28 and TRBJ1-5; D gene uncertain. Germline V CDR1 and CDR2: MDHEN, SYDVKM. The CDR3 contains 16 residues. V lost 3 bases and J 0 bases, leaving 12 bases between the germline ends. CDR3 in DNA: TGTGCCAGCAGTTTTTTGGCGGTGAGTAGCAATCAGCCCCAGCATTTT. This gives the protein CASSFLAVSSNQPQHF.

The chain has TRBV5-1 and TRBJ1-2, with D perhaps TRBD1 (6 bases). The CDR3 extends over 13 amino acids. Germline CDR1 SGHRS, CDR2 YFSETQ. V lost 4 bases to trimming and J lost 3 bases, with 10 bases between them. This chain's CDR3 is CASSARQDYGYTF. CDR3 in DNA: TGCGCCAGCAGCGCCCGACAGGACTATGGCTACACCTTC.

This clone has a handful of counts. The CDR3 DNA is TGTGCCATGATAACAGCTAACTATGGCTACACCTTC. It specifies CAMITANYGYTF. The chain links TRBV2 to TRBJ1-2; the D is unclear. Germline CDR1 is SNHLY and CDR2 is FYNNEI. The CDR3 is 12 amino acids. Trimming removed 10 bases from V and 0 bases from J, with 9 bases in between.